The clone carrying this T cell receptor (beta chain) was picked up one time. The antigen is undetermined. TCRdb's copy holds only in-frame clones and misses some; the assay was immunoSEQ multiplex PCR. Of 68,000 or so clones in the sample, more than 80% were seen once. Germline V gene lookup returns CDR1 LNHDA and CDR2 SQIVND (reference sequence). The ends lost 6 bases at V and 1 base at J; junction bases unmatched: 7. CDR3 size: 15 residues. This sample was taken from a study of cytomegalovirus exposure and HLA in healthy donors. Study-level background: A subsequent analysis reported that the roughly 120 validation repertoires were produced on the same platform that had also been used for the 500 to 700 first-cohort repertoires. Overall study findings and caveats: Associated with cytomegalovirus, according to the listing, were 150 to 200 TCR beta chains.

Input material: PBMCs. This clonotype originated in a woman under 30 in good health and CMV-seronegative. The V and J genes are TRBV19 and TRBJ2-3, with TRBD1 matching 7 bases. CDR3 nucleotide sequence: TGTGCCAGTAGGACAAGACAGGGTGGCACAGATACGCAGTATTTT. Protein sequence: CASRTRQGGTDTQYF.